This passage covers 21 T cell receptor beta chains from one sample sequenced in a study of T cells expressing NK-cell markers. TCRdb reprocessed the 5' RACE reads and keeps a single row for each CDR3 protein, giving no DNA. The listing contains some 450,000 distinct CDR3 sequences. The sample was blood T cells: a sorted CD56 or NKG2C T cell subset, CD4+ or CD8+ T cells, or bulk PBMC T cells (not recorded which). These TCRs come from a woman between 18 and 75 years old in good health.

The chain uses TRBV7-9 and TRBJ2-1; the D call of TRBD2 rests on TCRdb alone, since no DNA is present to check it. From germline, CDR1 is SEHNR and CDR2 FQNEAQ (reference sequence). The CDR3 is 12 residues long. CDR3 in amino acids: CASSPRAGGQFF.

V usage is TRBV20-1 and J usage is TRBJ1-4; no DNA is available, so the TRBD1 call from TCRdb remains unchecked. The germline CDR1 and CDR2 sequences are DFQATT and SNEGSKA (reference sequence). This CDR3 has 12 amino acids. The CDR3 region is CSASRGGEKLFF.

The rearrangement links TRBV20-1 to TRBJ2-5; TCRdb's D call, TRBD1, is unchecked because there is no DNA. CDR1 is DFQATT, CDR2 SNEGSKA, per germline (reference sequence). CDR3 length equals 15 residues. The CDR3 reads CSARADTQGWETQYF.

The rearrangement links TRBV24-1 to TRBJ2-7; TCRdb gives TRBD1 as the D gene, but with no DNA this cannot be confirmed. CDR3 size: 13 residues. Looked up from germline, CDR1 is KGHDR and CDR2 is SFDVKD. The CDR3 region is CATSGPGRDEQYF.

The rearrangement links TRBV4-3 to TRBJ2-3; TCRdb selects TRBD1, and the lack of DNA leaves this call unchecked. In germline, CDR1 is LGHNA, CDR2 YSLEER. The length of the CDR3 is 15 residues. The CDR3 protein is CASSQEGPSTDTQYF.

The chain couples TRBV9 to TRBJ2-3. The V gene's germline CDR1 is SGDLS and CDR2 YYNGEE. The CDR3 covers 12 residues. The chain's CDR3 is CASSTIGDTQYF.

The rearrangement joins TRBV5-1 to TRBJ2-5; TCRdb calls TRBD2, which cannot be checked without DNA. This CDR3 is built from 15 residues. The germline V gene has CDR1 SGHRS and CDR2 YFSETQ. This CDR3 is CASSLGLSGSETQYF.

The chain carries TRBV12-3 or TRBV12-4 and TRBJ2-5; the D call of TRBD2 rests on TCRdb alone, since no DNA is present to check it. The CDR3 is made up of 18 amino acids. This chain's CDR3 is CASSLVARGLARQETQYF.

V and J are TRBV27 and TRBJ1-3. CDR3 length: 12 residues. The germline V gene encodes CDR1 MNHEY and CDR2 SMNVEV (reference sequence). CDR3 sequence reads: CASRVRDHTIYF.

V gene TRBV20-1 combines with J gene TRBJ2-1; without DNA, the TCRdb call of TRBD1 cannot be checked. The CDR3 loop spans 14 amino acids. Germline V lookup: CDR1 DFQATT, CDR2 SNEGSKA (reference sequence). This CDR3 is CSARTGVSYNEQFF.

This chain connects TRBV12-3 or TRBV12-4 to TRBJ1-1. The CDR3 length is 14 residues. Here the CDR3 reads CASSFVNEGAEAFF.

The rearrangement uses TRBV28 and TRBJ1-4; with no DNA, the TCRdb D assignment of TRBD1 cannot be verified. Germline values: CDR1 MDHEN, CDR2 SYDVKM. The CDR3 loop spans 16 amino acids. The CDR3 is CASSLVPGTGNEKLFF.

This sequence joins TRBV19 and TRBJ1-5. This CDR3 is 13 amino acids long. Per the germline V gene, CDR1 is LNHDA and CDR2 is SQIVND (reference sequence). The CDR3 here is CASTPEGLQPQHF.

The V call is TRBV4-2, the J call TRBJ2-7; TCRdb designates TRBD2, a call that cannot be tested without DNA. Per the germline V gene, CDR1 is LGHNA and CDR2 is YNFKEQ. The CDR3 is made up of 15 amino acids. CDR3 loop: CASSQESGSLYEQYF.

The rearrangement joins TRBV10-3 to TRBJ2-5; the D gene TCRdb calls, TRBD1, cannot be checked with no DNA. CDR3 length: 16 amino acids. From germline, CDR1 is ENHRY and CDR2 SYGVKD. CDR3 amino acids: CAISVGTGEYQETQYF.

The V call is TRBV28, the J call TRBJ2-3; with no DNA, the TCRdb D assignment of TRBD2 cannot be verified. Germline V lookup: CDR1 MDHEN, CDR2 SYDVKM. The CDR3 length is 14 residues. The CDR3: CASIPGLAGGLQYF.

The chain's CDR3 is CASSNEAVEPQHF. V usage is TRBV6-2 or TRBV6-3 and J usage is TRBJ1-5. The CDR3 is made up of 13 amino acids. Germline values: CDR1 MNHEY, CDR2 SVGEGT.

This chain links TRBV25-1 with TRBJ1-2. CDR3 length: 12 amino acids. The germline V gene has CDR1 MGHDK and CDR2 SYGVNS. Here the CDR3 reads CASTHSNYGYTF.

CDR3 residues: CASTYPGYNTEAFF. The V gene is TRBV5-6, the J gene TRBJ1-1. The CDR3 length is 14 residues. Germline V gives CDR1 SGHDT, CDR2 YYEEEE.

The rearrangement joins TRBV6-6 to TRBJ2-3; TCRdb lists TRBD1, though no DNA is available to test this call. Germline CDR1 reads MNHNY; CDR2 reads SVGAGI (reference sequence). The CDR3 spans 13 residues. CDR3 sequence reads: CASSYGGPDTQYF.

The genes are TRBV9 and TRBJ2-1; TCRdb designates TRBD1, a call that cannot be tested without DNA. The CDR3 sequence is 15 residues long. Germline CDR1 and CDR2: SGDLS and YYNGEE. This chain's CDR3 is CASSVVVGAYNEQFF.